This entry lists 28 T cell receptor beta chains sequenced from one sample in a study of identical twins. MiXCR, run by TCRdb on the 5' RACE reads, gives a single entry per CDR3 protein. Found here are about 530,000 distinct CDR3 sequences, under 25% of them singletons; the top ten hold about 0.5%. The same sample was also used in a study of yellow fever vaccine responses in identical twins.

The sequenced material came from CD4+ T cells sorted from blood. These receptors were obtained from a young woman in good health.

This clonotype appeared many times. The chain has TRBV12-3 or TRBV12-4 and TRBJ1-2; no reliable D call. The CDR3 runs 13 residues. V was trimmed by 7 bases and J by 2 bases, leaving 11 bases between them. The CDR3 region has the DNA TGTGCCAGCACCTTGGTCGGGAACTATGGCTACACCTTC. Its protein product is CASTLVGNYGYTF.

This chain links TRBV24-1 with TRBJ2-7; no firm D call. This CDR3 has 12 residues. The V gene lost 1 base and the J gene lost 3 bases, with 3 bases spanning the gap. Germline CDR1 KGHDR, CDR2 SFDVKD. The CDR3: CATSDFGYEQYF. CDR3 coding DNA: TGTGCCACCAGTGATTTCGGCTACGAGCAGTACTTC.

Only a few counts were recorded for this clonotype. As DNA, the CDR3 is TGCGCCAGCAGTGGTGACAGGGGCGAGCAGTACTTC. Its protein is CASSGDRGEQYF. V usage is TRBV10-1 and J usage is TRBJ2-7, with 8 nucleotides matching TRBD1. CDR1 is WNHNN, CDR2 SYGVQD, per germline (reference sequence). This CDR3 region has 12 residues. J was trimmed by 6 bases and V by 4 bases; bases with no gene match: 2.

This chain links TRBV11-2 with TRBJ2-2, with unresolved D. The length of the CDR3 is 14 residues. V lost 4 bases and J lost 3, with 9 bases in between. Germline V CDR1 and CDR2: SGHAT, FQNNGV. The CDR3 here is CASSSLVDTGELFF. The DNA of the CDR3 is TGTGCCAGCAGCTCCCTGGTAGACACCGGGGAGCTGTTTTTT. The complete variable domain, with remaining parts taken from reference TRBV11-2 and TRBJ2-2, reads EAGVAQSPRYKIIEKRQSVAFWCNPISGHATLYWYQQILGQGPKLLIQFQNNGVVDDSQLPKDRFSAERLKGVDSTLKIQPAKLEDSAVYLCASSSLVDTGELFFGEGSRLTVL.

This chain's CDR3 is CSAIKNLLGDTQYF. CDR3 sequence (DNA): TGCAGTGCTATAAAGAACCTTTTGGGAGATACGCAGTATTTT. This chain links TRBV20-1 with TRBJ2-3; D gene unclear. CDR3 length equals 14 residues. V dropped 4 bases and J dropped 5 bases, with 16 bases sitting between them. CDR1 and CDR2 from the germline V gene are DFQATT and SNEGSKA (reference sequence).

A few counts support this clonotype. The chain is built from TRBV2 and TRBJ2-2, with a weak D call TRBD2 (5 bases). Looked up from germline, CDR1 is SNHLY and CDR2 is FYNNEI. V shed 6 bases and J shed 6 bases, with 5 bases lying between them. The CDR3 sequence is 11 residues long. The CDR3, as DNA: TGTGCCAGCAGGGAGGCCGGGGAGCTGTTTTTT. Translating gives CASREAGELFF.

This clonotype appeared a few times. This sequence joins TRBV5-1 and TRBJ2-3, with D possibly being TRBD1 or TRBD2 (6 bases each). The CDR3 sequence is 14 residues long. Germline loops: CDR1 SGHRS, CDR2 YFSETQ. Trimming removed 4 bases from V and 5 bases from J, with 14 bases in between. For the CDR3, the DNA is TGCGCCAGCAGCCCGAGGGGGGCAGGAGATACGCAGTATTTT. It yields the protein CASSPRGAGDTQYF.

This clonotype came up a few times. V and J are TRBV11-2 and TRBJ1-1; TRBD1 is a possible D gene (5 bases). Germline V gene lookup returns CDR1 SGHAT and CDR2 FQNNGV. The CDR3 covers 17 residues. The ends were cut back, 0 bases at V and 3 bases at J, with 17 bases in the middle. The CDR3: CASSLEGVWGSYTEAFF. Written as DNA, the CDR3 is TGTGCCAGCAGCTTAGAGGGGGTGTGGGGCTCGTACACTGAAGCTTTCTTT. Using reference TRBV11-2 and TRBJ1-1 for the parts outside the CDR3, the full variable domain is EAGVAQSPRYKIIEKRQSVAFWCNPISGHATLYWYQQILGQGPKLLIQFQNNGVVDDSQLPKDRFSAERLKGVDSTLKIQPAKLEDSAVYLCASSLEGVWGSYTEAFFGQGTRLTVV.

The chain employs TRBV9 and TRBJ2-1, with 10 bases identical to TRBD2. With 0 bases clipped from V and 7 bases from J, the junction kept 13 bases outside the gene matches. Per the germline V gene, CDR1 is SGDLS and CDR2 is YYNGEE. The CDR3 loop spans 18 amino acids. This CDR3 is CASSVDSGGALNRNEQFF. The CDR3 DNA sequence: TGTGCCAGCAGCGTAGACAGCGGGGGGGCCCTGAATAGGAATGAGCAGTTCTTC.

This clonotype was picked up many times. This chain joins TRBV5-1 and TRBJ2-1; tentatively, D is TRBD2 (6 bases). This CDR3 contains 15 residues. The germline CDR1 and CDR2 sequences are SGHRS and YFSETQ. The V end was cut by 5 bases, the J end by 2 bases, with 14 bases between. The CDR3 DNA is TGCGCCAGCAGACCTCCGGGAGTCCCCTACAATGAGCAGTTCTTC. Residues: CASRPPGVPYNEQFF.

This clonotype was seen a handful of times. The chain recombines TRBV12-3 or TRBV12-4 with TRBJ2-2, with 8 bases fitting TRBD1. The CDR3 length is 15 residues. The J segment lost 3 bases and the V segment lost 5 bases, leaving 5 bases of the junction unmatched. The CDR3 nucleotides are TGTGCCAGCAGTCCCGGGACAGGCCACACCGGGGAGCTGTTTTTT. It translates to CASSPGTGHTGELFF.

The rearrangement links TRBV24-1 to TRBJ2-1, with a possible D match to TRBD2 (6 bases). Germline CDR1 reads KGHDR; CDR2 reads SFDVKD. The CDR3 has 18 amino acids. The V end lost 2 bases, the J end lost 4 bases, and 20 bases lay between the germline ends. CDR3 protein: CATSDSYGPLATYNEQFF. CDR3 bases: TGTGCCACCAGTGATTCTTACGGGCCGCTAGCGACATACAATGAGCAGTTCTTC.

The chain combines TRBV7-9 with TRBJ1-5, with D possibly matching TRBD1 (6 bases). Germline-derived CDR1 and CDR2 are SEHNR and FQNEAQ (reference sequence). With 4 bases removed from V and 4 bases from J, the gap between germline ends came to 8 bases. The CDR3 is 13 amino acids. CDR3 amino acids: CASSSQGNQPQHF. The CDR3 region has the DNA TGTGCCAGCAGCTCACAGGGAAATCAGCCCCAGCATTTT. Looking up the rest from reference TRBV7-9 and TRBJ1-5 gives the full variable domain: DTGVSQNPRHKITKRGQNVTFRCDPISEHNRLYWYRQTLGQGPEFLTYFQNEAQLEKSRLLSDRFSAERPKGSFSTLEIQRTEQGDSAMYLCASSSQGNQPQHFGDGTRLSIL.

The rearrangement links TRBV7-2 to TRBJ2-5; 7 bases agree with TRBD1. The CDR3 totals 15 residues. The germline CDR1 and CDR2 sequences are SGHTA and FQGNSA. Trimming cost V 2 bases and J 1 base; bases outside gene matches: 4. The CDR3 reads CASSLTGQSQETQYF. CDR3 DNA: TGTGCCAGCAGCTTAACGGGACAGTCCCAAGAGACCCAGTACTTC. The variable domain in full, completed from reference TRBV7-2 and TRBJ2-5, reads GAGVSQSPSNKVTEKGKDVELRCDPISGHTALYWYRQSLGQGLEFLIYFQGNSAPDKSGLPSDRFSAERTGGSVSTLTIQRTQQEDSAVYLCASSLTGQSQETQYFGPGTRLLVL.

In its sample, this clonotype was seen a few times. CDR3 sequence: CASSLVGRNEKLFF. In DNA form, the CDR3 reads TGTGCCAGCAGTTTAGTGGGTCGTAATGAAAAACTGTTTTTT. The V call is TRBV12-3 or TRBV12-4, the J call TRBJ1-4; no clear D gene. The CDR3 covers 14 residues. V dropped 1 base and J dropped 4 bases, with 7 bases sitting between them.

The chain combines TRBV12-3 or TRBV12-4 with TRBJ2-1; D is uncertain. Trimming took off 5 bases at V and 6 bases at J, with 5 bases between the two ends. The CDR3 is made up of 11 amino acids. This CDR3 is CASSRFNEQFF. The CDR3 DNA reads as TGTGCCAGCAGTCGATTCAATGAGCAGTTCTTC.

This clonotype showed up just a few times. V gene TRBV2 combines with J gene TRBJ1-1, with a possible D match to TRBD1 (6 bases). V was pared by 4 bases and J by 3 bases, with 12 bases between. Per the germline V gene, CDR1 is SNHLY and CDR2 is FYNNEI. CDR3 length: 14 residues. In nucleotides, the CDR3 is TGTGCCAGCAGTGCCCAGGGGATGGACACTGAAGCTTTCTTT. This gives the protein CASSAQGMDTEAFF. The complete variable domain, with remaining parts taken from reference TRBV2 and TRBJ1-1, reads EPEVTQTPSHQVTQMGQEVILRCVPISNHLYFYWYRQILGQKVEFLVSFYNNEISEKSEIFDDQFSVERPDGSNFTLKIRSTKLEDSAMYFCASSAQGMDTEAFFGQGTRLTVV.

Ten or more counts support this clonotype. The J gene is TRBJ2-3, the V gene TRBV5-1; tentatively, D is TRBD1 or TRBD2 (6 bases each). Trimming pared 4 bases from V and 2 bases from J, leaving 17 bases between. The V gene's germline CDR1 is SGHRS and CDR2 YFSETQ. The CDR3 is 16 amino acids. The CDR3, as DNA: TGCGCCAGCAGCACCTCCGGGGGCGTTATCACAGATACGCAGTATTTT. This codes for CASSTSGGVITDTQYF.

V gene TRBV6-1 combines with J gene TRBJ1-2; D not certain. The CDR3 consists of 15 residues. Trimming removed 8 bases at V and 5 bases at J, with 21 bases between. The germline gives CDR1 MNHNS, CDR2 SASEGT. CDR3 nucleotides: TGTGCCAGCGCCCAGACGGGAGGGCGGATTTATGGCTACACCTTC. Encoded protein: CASAQTGGRIYGYTF.

The chain links TRBV7-9 to TRBJ2-5; D perhaps matches TRBD1 (6 bases). With 4 bases removed from V and 4 bases from J, the gap between germline ends came to 13 bases. Germline CDR1 is SEHNR and CDR2 is FQNEAQ (reference sequence). The CDR3 is 14 amino acids. CDR3 amino acids: CASSSTGSRETQYF. As DNA, the CDR3 is TGTGCCAGCAGCTCAACAGGGAGCCGAGAGACCCAGTACTTC.

This clonotype was seen a handful of times. The chain combines TRBV29-1 with TRBJ2-1; D unclear. V lost 2 bases and J lost 4, with 3 bases in between. Per germline, CDR1 SQVTM and CDR2 ANQGSEA. This CDR3 is 11 amino acids long. CDR3 region: CSVEKYNEQFF. CDR3 sequence (DNA): TGCAGCGTTGAAAAGTACAATGAGCAGTTCTTC.

There are a few counts of this clonotype. V usage is TRBV10-3 and J usage is TRBJ2-1, with TRBD2 as a possible D gene (6 bases). This CDR3 spans 15 amino acids. Trimming shortened V by 2 bases and J by 5 bases, and 13 bases separated the two germline ends. Germline V gene sequence: CDR1 ENHRY, CDR2 SYGVKD. This chain's CDR3 is CAISEGGIGNNEQFF. DNA for the CDR3: TGTGCCATCAGTGAGGGCGGGATCGGGAACAATGAGCAGTTCTTC.

This clonotype came up a few times. The genes are TRBV11-1 and TRBJ2-3; 8 bases map to TRBD2. The V and J ends lost 7 bases and 1 base, in that order; junction bases with no gene match: 7. Germline values: CDR1 SGHAT, CDR2 FQDESV (reference sequence). The CDR3 runs to 15 residues. For the CDR3, the DNA is TGTGCCAGCAACCCCCTAGCGGGTGGCACAGATACGCAGTATTTT. It yields the protein CASNPLAGGTDTQYF.

This clonotype has a handful of counts. The chain combines TRBV15 with TRBJ2-3; TRBD2 aligns across 7 bases. Germline V lookup: CDR1 LNHNV, CDR2 YYDKDF (reference sequence). V lost 2 bases and J lost 0; bases outside the gene matches: 8. There are 17 residues in the CDR3. The DNA for the CDR3 is TGTGCCACCAGCAGACGCACACTAGCGAGTAGCACAGATACGCAGTATTTT. This sequence encodes CATSRRTLASSTDTQYF.

At least ten counts were recorded for this clonotype. The chain links TRBV10-3 to TRBJ2-7, with D possibly matching TRBD2 (6 bases). The germline V gene has CDR1 ENHRY and CDR2 SYGVKD. This CDR3 spans 13 amino acids. Trimming pared 8 bases from V and 0 bases from J, leaving 11 bases between. DNA for the CDR3: TGTGCCATCTTCTCCGGGAGCTCCTACGAGCAGTACTTC. It specifies CAIFSGSSYEQYF.

This clonotype was seen ten or more times. The rearrangement uses TRBV28 and TRBJ2-7, with unresolved D. This CDR3 comprises 17 residues. CDR1 and CDR2 from the germline V gene are MDHEN and SYDVKM. Between the trimmed V and J ends, which lost 5 bases and 3 bases, there was a span of 23 bases. As DNA, the CDR3 is TGTGCCAGCAGTCTTTTCTGGTCCCCATTGGCGGACTACGAGCAGTACTTC. Translating gives CASSLFWSPLADYEQYF.

This clonotype was picked up a small number of times. This sequence joins TRBV4-1 and TRBJ1-6; the D gene is possibly TRBD1 (5 bases). This CDR3 is 14 amino acids long. Germline V lookup: CDR1 MGHRA, CDR2 YSYEKL. Trimming took off 3 bases at V and 10 bases at J, with 13 bases between the two ends. The CDR3 bases are TGCGCCAGCAGCCAGGTTCAGGGTAGCTCACCCCTCCACTTT. Protein product: CASSQVQGSSPLHF.

The V gene is TRBV20-1, the J gene TRBJ2-7; 8 bases fit TRBD2. J lost 4 bases, V lost 5 bases, and 16 bases had no gene match. This CDR3 contains 16 residues. Germline values: CDR1 DFQATT, CDR2 SNEGSKA (reference sequence). The CDR3 nucleotides read TGCAGTGCTGCCCCAAGGAGACTAGCGATATTGTACGAGCAGTACGTC. This sequence encodes CSAAPRRLAILYEQYV.